The sequence of this T cell receptor (beta chain) was determined in a study of blood T cell repertoires in COVID-19. Methods used by the authors: Amplification with reference gene primers provided the estimates of nucleated cell counts. The repertoire was sequenced with immunoSEQ multiplex PCR; TCRdb's copy has only in-frame clones and lacks some. For V, J and clone size, that table is used; D and trimming come from the DNA. The table includes 84,000 or so clones, approximately 86% detected once. The J segment lost 2 bases and the V segment lost 2 bases, leaving 5 bases of the junction unmatched. The CDR3 is made up of 15 amino acids. Germline CDR1 and CDR2: MNHNS and SASEGT.

The chain has TRBV6-1 and TRBJ2-5; TRBD1 matches at 7 bases. Material: peripheral blood. The receptor was derived from a woman in her 70s with active or convalescent COVID-19. CDR3 nucleotides: TGTGCCAGCAGTGAATTGGGACAGCAGCAAGAGACCCAGTACTTC. Translating gives CASSELGQQQETQYF.